This T cell receptor (beta chain) was profiled in a study of shared clonotypes between healthy human individuals. Using immunoSEQ multiplex PCR, the repertoire was profiled, and TCRdb retains in-frame clones only, with some absent. The profile shows 850,000 to 1,200,000 clones, under 80% of them singletons. The CDR3 has 16 residues. Trimming removed 0 bases from V and 0 bases from J, with 9 bases in between. The germline gives CDR1 LNHDA, CDR2 SQIVND (reference sequence). Study-wide points: Despite large depth, sorted-subset datasets appeared incompletely sequenced.

Of note for this clone: Antigen specificity is unknown.

The sequence came from a man younger than 35 in good health. The rearrangement joins TRBV19 to TRBJ1-5, with a weak D call TRBD1 (6 bases). The sample was memory CD4+ T cells sorted from blood. Subset indicated: CD45RA-negative fraction. CDR3 loop: CASSIEGQISNQPQHF. CDR3 coding DNA: TGTGCCAGTAGTATAGAAGGACAGATTAGCAATCAGCCCCAGCATTTT.